This entry describes one TCR beta chain. As yet, its antigen is unknown. The table came from immunoSEQ multiplex PCR; TCRdb's copy has only in-frame clones and leaves some out. Of about 2.4 million clones in the sample, around nine tenths were seen once. These data are taken from a study of shared clonotypes between healthy human individuals. The CDR3 is made up of 19 amino acids. Study outcomes and limitations: A reduction in generation probabilities was seen for non-shared clonotypes relative to those shared by all four donors.

J is TRBJ2-1 and V is TRBV1; TRBD2, the table's D call, was not compared with the DNA. TRBV1 is described as a pseudogene. The TCR was taken from a man between 18 and 29 years old in good health. Sequenced: naive CD4+ T cells sorted from blood. Specified subset: CD45RA+ positively selected. This CDR3 is CTSSQVGTSGSPAYNEQFF. The CDR3 nucleotides are TGCACCAGCAGCCAAGTGGGGACTAGCGGATCCCCAGCCTACAATGAGCAGTTCTTC.